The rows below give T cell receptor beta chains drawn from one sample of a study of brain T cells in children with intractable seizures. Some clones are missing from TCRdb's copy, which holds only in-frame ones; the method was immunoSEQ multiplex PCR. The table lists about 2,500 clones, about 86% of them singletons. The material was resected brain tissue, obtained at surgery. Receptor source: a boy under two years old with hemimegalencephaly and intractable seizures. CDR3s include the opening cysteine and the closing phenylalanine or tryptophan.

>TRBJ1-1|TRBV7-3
CASSLNGGGGTEAFF
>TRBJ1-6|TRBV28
CASTPGWDRAFSPLHF
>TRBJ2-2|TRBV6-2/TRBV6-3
CASSFAGTGELFF
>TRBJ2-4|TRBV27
CASSSRLAGEGSNIQYF
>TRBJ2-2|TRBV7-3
CASSLIIAGELFF
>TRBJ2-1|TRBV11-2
CASSLVGPSGLATYNEQFF
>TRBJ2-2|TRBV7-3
CASSLTTSPPGAGELFF
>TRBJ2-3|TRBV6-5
CASRGLAGEETQYF
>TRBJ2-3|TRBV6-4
CASSEGTWGTQYF
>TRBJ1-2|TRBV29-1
CSVEGGARGYDGYTF
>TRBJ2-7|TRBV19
CASRGGPYEQYF
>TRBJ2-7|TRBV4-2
CASSYGTGSYEQYF
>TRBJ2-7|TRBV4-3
CASSQDLKLGGEQYF
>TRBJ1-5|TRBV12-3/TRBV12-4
CASSPLNQPQHF
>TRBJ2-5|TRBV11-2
CASRSHRVLGETQYF
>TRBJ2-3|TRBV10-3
CAIAGGWLNTDTQYF
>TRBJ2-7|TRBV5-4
CASSPRGGIAYEQYF
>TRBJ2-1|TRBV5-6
CASRAGLTYNEQFF
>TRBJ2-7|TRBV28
CASSLIGVGEYEQYF
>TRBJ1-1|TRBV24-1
CATRTGSGAFF
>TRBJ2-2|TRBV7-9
CASSLRQGDTGELFF
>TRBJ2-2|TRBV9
CASSPYDDTGELFF
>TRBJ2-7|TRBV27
CASSPHLSYEQYF